Only one count was recorded for the clone carrying this T cell receptor beta chain. Germline-derived CDR1 and CDR2 are SGHDT and YYEEEE. Trimming took off 1 base at V and 2 bases at J, with 10 bases between the two ends. This CDR3 spans 14 amino acids. The sample is drawn from a study of CD8 T cells in Susac syndrome. Study at large: When their blood was taken, patients with Susac syndrome were therapy-naive, taking corticosteroids, or taking intravenous immunoglobulin alone.

When the RNA was reverse transcribed, random hexamers were used with an input of roughly 0.45 to 1 ug. An immunoSEQ multiplex PCR amplified TCR beta CDR3 over 54 Vbeta and 13 Jbeta. MiXCR, applied by TCRdb to the immunoSEQ multiplex PCR reads, yields one record per CDR3 protein. Among some 180,000 distinct CDR3 sequences listed, about 94% were seen once. This TCR was recovered from a human donor with Susac syndrome. Material for sequencing was CD4+ T cells from PBMCs. The V and J genes are TRBV5-6 and TRBJ2-7, with D possibly matching TRBD2 (6 bases). Here the CDR3 DNA reads TGTGCCAGCAGCTTGTCGGGAGCAACCTACGAGCAGTACTTC. This codes for CASSLSGATYEQYF. The variable domain in full, with the rest retrieved from reference TRBV5-6 and TRBJ2-7, is DAGVTQSPTHLIKTRGQQVTLRCSPKSGHDTVSWYQQALGQGPQFIFQYYEEEERQRGNFPDRFSGHQFPNYSSELNVNALLLGDSALYLCASSLSGATYEQYFGPGTRLTVT.